Listed here is a single T cell receptor beta chain. Its antigen remains unknown. The PCR was carried out with 60 Vbeta primers and 13 Jbeta primers. Assay: immunoSEQ multiplex PCR; the TCRdb copy retains only in-frame clones and omits some. This repertoire shows 120,000 or so clones, approximately 83% found once; its top ten account for about 3.9%. This sample was included in a study of cytomegalovirus exposure and HLA in healthy donors. Study-level points and caveats: Analyses of presence and absence presupposed an approximately uniform sequencing depth across donors.

The CDR3 loop spans 16 amino acids. Germline V gene sequence: CDR1 MDHEN, CDR2 SYDVKM. J lost 7 bases, V lost 1 base, and 7 bases had no gene match. This clonotype originated in a woman in her forties in good health and CMV-seropositive. The sequencing input was PBMCs. This chain connects TRBV28 to TRBJ1-5; TRBD1 matches 10 bases. The CDR3 loop reads CASSLFRTGGEQPQHF. The CDR3 DNA reads as TGTGCCAGCAGTTTATTTCGGACAGGGGGAGAACAGCCCCAGCATTTT. The full variable domain, with the rest looked up from reference TRBV28 and TRBJ1-5, is DVKVTQSSRYLVKRTGEKVFLECVQDMDHENMFWYRQDPGLGLRLIYFSYDVKMKEKGDIPEGYSVSREKKERFSLILESASTNQTSMYLCASSLFRTGGEQPQHFGDGTRLSIL.